These 8 T cell receptor beta chains were all obtained from the same sample, sequenced in a study of blood T cell repertoires in COVID-19. TCRdb's copy holds only in-frame clones and misses some; the assay was immunoSEQ multiplex PCR. There are over 60,000 clones in the sample; about three quarters occur only once, and approximately 55% lies in the top ten. Sequenced: peripheral blood. These TCRs come from a woman at least 80 years old with acute or convalescent COVID-19.

This clone is categorized as medium-sized. The chain carries TRBV25-1 and TRBJ2-5; D is perhaps TRBD2 (6 bases). Germline values: CDR1 MGHDK, CDR2 SYGVNS. This CDR3 has 14 amino acids. V lost 10 bases and J 1 base, leaving 16 bases between the germline ends. For the CDR3, the DNA is TGTGCCACGGATCGCGGGGACTCCCAAGAGACCCAGTACTTC. Protein: CATDRGDSQETQYF.

The chain links TRBV11-2 to TRBJ1-2, with D unclear. The CDR3 spans 13 residues. Germline lookup yields CDR1 SGHAT and CDR2 FQNNGV. V was shortened by 5 bases and J by 11 bases, with 18 bases between the two germline ends. The CDR3 DNA follows: TGTGCCAGCAGCCCCTCTCTCTCCGGGTCTTACACCTTC. As protein: CASSPSLSGSYTF.

The chain carries TRBV7-2 and TRBJ1-3; D is unresolved. CDR1 and CDR2 from the germline V gene are SGHTA and FQGNSA. This CDR3 has 15 residues. The V end lost 4 bases, the J end lost 0 bases, and 10 bases lay between the germline ends. The CDR3 is CASSSDGSSGNTIYF. DNA of the CDR3: TGTGCCAGCAGCTCCGACGGGAGCTCTGGAAACACCATATATTTT.

This clone was found a few times. The chain combines TRBV4-1 with TRBJ2-1; 10 bases fit TRBD2. CDR3 length equals 15 residues. Germline V gives CDR1 MGHRA, CDR2 YSYEKL. Unmatched junction bases numbered 7, after V lost 5 bases and J lost 6 bases. CDR3 sequence (DNA): TGCGCCAGCAGCTCTGGACTAGCGGCATCCAATGAGCAGTTCTTC. This translates into CASSSGLAASNEQFF.

The chain combines TRBV7-2 with TRBJ2-1; a possible D gene is TRBD1 (5 bases). This CDR3 has 14 residues. V dropped 0 bases and J dropped 2 bases, with 5 bases sitting between them. From germline, CDR1 is SGHTA and CDR2 FQGNSA. CDR3 sequence (DNA): TGTGCCAGCAGCTTAGCAGGGGCCTACAATGAGCAGTTCTTC. Amino acids: CASSLAGAYNEQFF.

The chain joins TRBV6-5 to TRBJ1-6; 9 nucleotides line up with TRBD1. Losses at the gene ends were 6 bases for V and 9 bases for J; bases not matched to a gene: 9. The germline V gene has CDR1 MNHEY and CDR2 SVGAGI. The CDR3 runs 15 residues. The CDR3 DNA sequence: TGTGCCAGCAGCGGACCTAACAGGGGGCTTTCACCCCTCCACTTT. It yields the protein CASSGPNRGLSPLHF.

This clone was detected only a few times. The chain couples TRBV18 to TRBJ2-7; a possible D gene is TRBD1 (5 bases). Per germline, CDR1 KGHSH and CDR2 LQKENI. The V and J ends lost 2 bases and 3 bases respectively, with 14 bases between them. The CDR3 spans 15 residues. Here the CDR3 reads CASSPWQGGYYEQYF. In DNA, the CDR3 is TGTGCCAGCTCACCATGGCAGGGTGGATACTACGAGCAGTACTTC.

The CDR3 loop is CASREQGGSEAFF. The CDR3 nucleotides are TGTGCCAGCAGAGAACAGGGAGGGTCTGAAGCTTTCTTT. The chain links TRBV28 to TRBJ1-1; perhaps TRBD1 as D (6 bases). Germline V gene data show CDR1 as MDHEN and CDR2 as SYDVKM. There are 13 residues in the CDR3. V was pared by 6 bases and J by 6 bases, with 14 bases between.